The following is a T cell receptor beta chain sequence with its context. The sample belongs to a study of technical replicates of blood from a few donors. Measured with immunoSEQ multiplex PCR; TCRdb has only the in-frame clones, and not every one. Here the sample spans around 93,000 clones, about 95% being singletons. This clonotype originated in a human donor in good health. What was sequenced was T cells isolated from PBMCs.

The CDR3 sequence: CAWMWGRNEKLFF. In DNA, the CDR3 is TGTGCCTGGATGTGGGGGCGTAATGAAAAACTGTTTTTT. J is TRBJ1-4 and V is TRBV30, with a weak D call TRBD1 (6 bases). The CDR3 covers 13 residues. The germline V gene encodes CDR1 GTSNPN and CDR2 SVGIG (reference sequence). V lost 4 bases to trimming and J lost 4 bases, with 10 bases between them.